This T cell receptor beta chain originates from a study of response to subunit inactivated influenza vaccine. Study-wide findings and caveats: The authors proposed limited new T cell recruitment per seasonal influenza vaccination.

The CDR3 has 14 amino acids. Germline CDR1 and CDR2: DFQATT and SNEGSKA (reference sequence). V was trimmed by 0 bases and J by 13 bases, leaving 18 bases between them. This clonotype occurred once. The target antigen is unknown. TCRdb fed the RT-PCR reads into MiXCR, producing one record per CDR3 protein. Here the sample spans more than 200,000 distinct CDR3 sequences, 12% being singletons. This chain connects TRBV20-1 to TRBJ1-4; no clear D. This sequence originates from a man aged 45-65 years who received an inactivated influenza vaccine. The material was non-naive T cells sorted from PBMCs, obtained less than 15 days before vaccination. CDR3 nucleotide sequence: TGCAGTGCTAGAGATTTAACCGGCTCGGGGAGACTGTTTTTT. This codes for CSARDLTGSGRLFF.